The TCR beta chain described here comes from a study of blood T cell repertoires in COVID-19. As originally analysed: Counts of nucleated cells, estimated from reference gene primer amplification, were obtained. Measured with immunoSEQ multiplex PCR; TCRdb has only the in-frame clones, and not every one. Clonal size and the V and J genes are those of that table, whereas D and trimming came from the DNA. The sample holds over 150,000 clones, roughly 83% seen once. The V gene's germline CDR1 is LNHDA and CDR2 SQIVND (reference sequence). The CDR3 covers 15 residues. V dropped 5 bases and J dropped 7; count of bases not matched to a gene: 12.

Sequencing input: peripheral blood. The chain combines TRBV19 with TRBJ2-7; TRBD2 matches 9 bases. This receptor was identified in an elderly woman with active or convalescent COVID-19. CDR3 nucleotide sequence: TGTGCCAGTAGTTCTAAAAGAGCCGCGGGGGGGGAGCAGTACTTC. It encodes CASSSKRAAGGEQYF.